Sequencing of this T cell receptor (beta chain) was carried out in a study of cytomegalovirus exposure and HLA in healthy donors. PCR used 60 Vbeta primers and 13 Jbeta primers. Data came from immunoSEQ multiplex PCR; TCRdb stores just in-frame clones and leaves some out. The table shows 100,000 to 140,000 clones, with approximately 79% occurring only once. Study-level points and caveats: Association with HLA alleles at 0.05 false discovery rate was found for 16,951 TCR beta sequences in a later analysis.

This clone has just a few counts. What it binds is unknown. V trimming: 2 bases; J trimming: 0 bases; junction bases outside the gene matches: 7. Germline CDR1 is SGHNT and CDR2 is YYREEE (reference sequence). This CDR3 has 17 residues. This clonotype was sampled from a man between 18 and 29 years old in good health and CMV-seronegative. Sequenced material: PBMCs. V gene TRBV5-4 combines with J gene TRBJ2-5; 10 positions agree with TRBD2. The CDR3 DNA sequence: TGTGCCAGCAGCTTTCCTAGCGGGGGCGCGTACCAAGAGACCCAGTACTTC. It translates to CASSFPSGGAYQETQYF.